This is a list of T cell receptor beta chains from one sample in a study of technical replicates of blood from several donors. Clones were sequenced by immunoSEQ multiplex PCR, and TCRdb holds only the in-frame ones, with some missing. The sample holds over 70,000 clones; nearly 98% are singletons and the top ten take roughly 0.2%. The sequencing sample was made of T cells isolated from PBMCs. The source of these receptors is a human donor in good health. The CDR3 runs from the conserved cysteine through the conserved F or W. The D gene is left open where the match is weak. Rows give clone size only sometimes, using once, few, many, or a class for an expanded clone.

TGTGCCAGCAGCATTAAGGGGGGGAGATACAATGAGCAGTTCTTC	CASSIKGGRYNEQFF	TRBJ2-1	NA	NA	TRBV11-1
TGCGCCAGCAGCTTGGTTAGTTCCGCGGGCTATGGCTACACCTTC	CASSLVSSAGYGYTF	TRBJ1-2	NA	NA	TRBV5-1
TGTGCCAGCAGCGCACAGGGACTAGCGGGAACAGATACGCAGTATTTT	CASSAQGLAGTDTQYF	TRBJ2-3	TRBD2	NA	TRBV9
TGCAGCGTTGAAGTTGGGGGCCGCAATCAGCCCCAGCATTTT	CSVEVGGRNQPQHF	TRBJ1-5	NA	NA	TRBV29-1
TGCGCCAGCAGCCAAGTGGGCAGGGGAAGGGGAAACACCATATATTTT	CASSQVGRGRGNTIYF	TRBJ1-3	NA	NA	TRBV4-1
TGTGCCAGCAGCTATAGCGGGGGGCCTGAGACCCAGTACTTC	CASSYSGGPETQYF	TRBJ2-5	TRBD2	NA	TRBV5-4
TGCGCCAGCAGTGACGTCGGGGACAAGTCAGATACGCAGTATTTT	CASSDVGDKSDTQYF	TRBJ2-3	NA	NA	TRBV10-1
TGTGCCAGCAGCTTGGAAGGGGAACCTTTTTCTGGAAACACCATATATTTT	CASSLEGEPFSGNTIYF	TRBJ1-3	NA	NA	TRBV5-6
TGTGCCAGCGGCAAACAGGGCCCCCGAGGTCAGCCCCAGCATTTT	CASGKQGPRGQPQHF	TRBJ1-5	NA	NA	TRBV6-6
TGTGCCAGCAGCTTGGAGCAGGGAGGCAGCTATGGCTACACCTTC	CASSLEQGGSYGYTF	TRBJ1-2	NA	NA	TRBV5-4
TGTGCCACCAGCAGAGCTGAGGGAGGGATGCCCTATACGCAGTATTTT	CATSRAEGGMPYTQYF	TRBJ2-3	TRBD2	NA	TRBV15
TGTGCCAGCAGCTTAGCGCTCTTATCCGGGACACCAGGCTACGAGCAGTACTTC	CASSLALLSGTPGYEQYF	TRBJ2-7	NA	NA	TRBV7-2
TGTGCCAGCACACGACAGGGGTTGACTGAAGCTTTCTTT	CASTRQGLTEAFF	TRBJ1-1	TRBD1	NA	TRBV28
TGTGCCAGCAGTTTACAGCTAGCGAGAAACAATGAGCAGTTCTTC	CASSLQLARNNEQFF	TRBJ2-1	NA	NA	TRBV27
TGTGCCAGCAGCTTAGATAACCAGGCCTACAATGAGCAGTTCTTC	CASSLDNQAYNEQFF	TRBJ2-1	NA	NA	TRBV7-2
TGTGCCAGCAGTGAAAGTGGGTTGGGGGCGGGCACCTTC	CASSESGLGAGTF	TRBJ1-2	NA	once	TRBV2
TGTGCCAGCAGCGTAGTACCCAGGGATACAGATACGCAGTATTTT	CASSVVPRDTDTQYF	TRBJ2-3	NA	NA	TRBV9
TGTGCCAGTAGTTTAGGCCAGGGCTTTGGCGAGCAGTACTTC	CASSLGQGFGEQYF	TRBJ2-7	NA	NA	TRBV19
TGTGCCAGCCTCCCAACCGGGACAGGGGGCGGCGGCTACACCTTC	CASLPTGTGGGGYTF	TRBJ1-2	TRBD1	NA	TRBV6-5
TGTGCCAGCAGTCCCTATCGACAGGGTCCTACCTACGAGCAGTACTTC	CASSPYRQGPTYEQYF	TRBJ2-7	TRBD1	NA	TRBV28
TGTGCCAGCAGCCTGGGACCCAGCGCTGGGGCCAACGTCCTGACTTTC	CASSLGPSAGANVLTF	TRBJ2-6	NA	NA	TRBV5-6
TGTGCCATCAGTGAGTCGAGGGTACGGGACAGAAATTCACCCCTCCACTTT	CAISESRVRDRNSPLHF	TRBJ1-6	TRBD1	NA	TRBV10-3
TGCAGCGTTGATAGGGCAGGGCTCAATGAGCAGTTCTTC	CSVDRAGLNEQFF	TRBJ2-1	NA	NA	TRBV29-1
TGCGCCAGCAGCTTGGATACAGGGACCCACGAGCAGTACTTC	CASSLDTGTHEQYF	TRBJ2-7	NA	NA	TRBV5-1
TGTGCCAGCTCACCTGAGAGTTCCAATCAGCCCCAGCATTTT	CASSPESSNQPQHF	TRBJ1-5	NA	NA	TRBV18
TGTGCCAGCAGTGACAGGGGGCAGACCGGGGAGCTGTTTTTT	CASSDRGQTGELFF	TRBJ2-2	TRBD1	NA	TRBV6-4
TGCGCCAGCAGCCAAGATGGGACAGGGCAGGGGCGTCATTCACCCCTCCACTTT	CASSQDGTGQGRHSPLHF	TRBJ1-6	TRBD1	NA	TRBV4-1
TGTGCCAGCAGCTTAGATGTGACAGGTGGGAAAGCTTTCTTT	CASSLDVTGGKAFF	TRBJ1-1	NA	NA	TRBV11-2
TGTGCCTGGACGGGGGGAGCGGGGGAGAATCAGCCCCAGCATTTT	CAWTGGAGENQPQHF	TRBJ1-5	NA	NA	TRBV30
TGTGCCAGCAGCTACGGGACAGATGATCTTAATGAAAAACTGTTTTTT	CASSYGTDDLNEKLFF	TRBJ1-4	TRBD1	NA	TRBV5-4
TGCGCCAGCAGCACCAACAGGGGGGTTACTGAAGCTTTCTTT	CASSTNRGVTEAFF	TRBJ1-1	TRBD1	NA	TRBV5-1
TGTGCCAGCCGAGCCTATAGCAATCAGCCCCAGCATTTT	CASRAYSNQPQHF	TRBJ1-5	NA	once	TRBV28
TGCGCCAGCAGCTTGGCAGGGCCCCGCTATAATTCACCCCTCCACTTT	CASSLAGPRYNSPLHF	TRBJ1-6	NA	NA	TRBV5-1
TGTGCCAGCAGCTTAGGGTTTTCGGGACAGGGCACCAAGCGGACATCGAGAGAGACCCAGTACTTC	CASSLGFSGQGTKRTSRETQYF	TRBJ2-5	TRBD1	NA	TRBV7-6
TGTGCCAGCAGCCAACCGACTAGCGGCTCCTACGAGCAGTACTTC	CASSQPTSGSYEQYF	TRBJ2-7	TRBD2	NA	TRBV6-5
TGTGCCAGCACCTTCGGTGTGGGACAGGAGCAGTTCTTC	CASTFGVGQEQFF	TRBJ2-1	TRBD1	once	TRBV7-9
TGTGCCAGCAGCGCCCTAGGACAGGGGTGGGACGGGGAGCTGTTTTTT	CASSALGQGWDGELFF	TRBJ2-2	TRBD1	NA	TRBV9
TGTGCCAGCAGCTTATCGCCCGACAGTAACTATGGCTACACCTTC	CASSLSPDSNYGYTF	TRBJ1-2	NA	NA	TRBV7-9
TGTGCCAGCAAGGTTGCAGGGTCGGGTCAGCCCCAGCATTTT	CASKVAGSGQPQHF	TRBJ1-5	NA	NA	TRBV6-5
TGTGCCAGTAGTATTGATTCGAGGACAGGGACCACTGAAGCTTTCTTT	CASSIDSRTGTTEAFF	TRBJ1-1	TRBD1	NA	TRBV19
TGTGCCAGCAGCTTAGAAGGACTAGCGGGAGATGTAGGAGGACAGTACTTC	CASSLEGLAGDVGGQYF	TRBJ2-7	TRBD2	NA	TRBV7-2
TGTGCCAGCTCAACAGCGGGGGGAGCTAACTATGGCTACACCTTC	CASSTAGGANYGYTF	TRBJ1-2	NA	NA	TRBV25-1
TGTGCCAGCAGTAGGCGGGTTCGGGAAAAACTGTTTTTT	CASSRRVREKLFF	TRBJ1-4	NA	once	TRBV28